The 6 T cell receptor beta chains below come from one sample, sequenced in a study of blood T cell repertoires in COVID-19. Repertoires were generated with immunoSEQ multiplex PCR, while TCRdb's copy carries only in-frame clones and drops some. This sample has about 160,000 clones, with about 92% found just once. The sample taken for sequencing was peripheral blood. The receptors shown here come from a woman in her fifties or sixties with COVID-19, enrolled during active disease.

This chain links TRBV11-3 with TRBJ1-5; TRBD1 aligns across 7 bases. The V gene's germline CDR1 is SGHNT and CDR2 YENEEA. The CDR3 sequence is 15 residues long. The junction had 9 bases not matched to a gene; V was cut back by 5 bases and J by 5 bases. In DNA form, the CDR3 reads TGTGCCAGCAGCGGTCGACAGGGTAGGGATCAGCCCCAGCATTTT. Encoded protein: CASSGRQGRDQPQHF. The full variable domain, its missing parts supplied by reference TRBV11-3 and TRBJ1-5, is EAGVVQSPRYKIIEKKQPVAFWCNPISGHNTLYWYLQNLGQGPELLIRYENEEAVDDSQLPKDRFSAERLKGVDSTLKIQPAELGDSAVYLCASSGRQGRDQPQHFGDGTRLSIL.

This chain links TRBV6-2 or TRBV6-3 with TRBJ1-5; D is uncertain. There are 16 residues in the CDR3. Germline loops: CDR1 MNHEY, CDR2 SVGEGT. The V and J ends lost 6 bases and 11 bases respectively, with 26 bases between them. The CDR3 DNA reads as TGTGCCAGCAGCCCCCCCCGGAGACGGAGCCCCTTAACCCAGCATTTT. The encoded protein is CASSPPRRRSPLTQHF.

The gene calls are TRBV5-1 and TRBJ1-1, with a weak D call TRBD1 (6 bases). This CDR3 is built from 14 residues. Trimming cost V 0 bases and J 5 bases, with 11 bases left between them. CDR1 is SGHRS, CDR2 YFSETQ, per germline. CDR3: CASSLDRVGTEAFF. The CDR3, as DNA: TGCGCCAGCAGCTTGGACAGGGTAGGGACTGAAGCTTTCTTT. The full variable domain, rest sourced from reference TRBV5-1 and TRBJ1-1, is KAGVTQTPRYLIKTRGQQVTLSCSPISGHRSVSWYQQTPGQGLQFLFEYFSETQRNKGNFPGRFSGRQFSNSRSEMNVSTLELGDSALYLCASSLDRVGTEAFFGQGTRLTVV.

This clone appeared once. The V and J genes are TRBV18 and TRBJ2-3; D possibly corresponds to TRBD1 (6 bases). CDR1 KGHSH and CDR2 LQKENI come from the germline V gene. V lost 6 bases, J lost 6 bases, and 10 bases lay in between. The CDR3 extends over 12 amino acids. DNA of the CDR3: TGTGCCAGCTCCCAGGGGAAGGATACGCAGTATTTT. Its protein product is CASSQGKDTQYF.

This clone was counted a few times. The chain uses TRBV6-5 and TRBJ2-5; TRBD1 matches at 9 bases. Per the germline V gene, CDR1 is MNHEY and CDR2 is SVGAGI. The CDR3 sequence is 13 residues long. The J segment lost 5 bases and the V segment lost 6 bases, leaving 4 bases of the junction unmatched. This CDR3 is CASRTGGGETQYF. DNA of the CDR3: TGTGCCAGCAGGACAGGGGGTGGCGAGACCCAGTACTTC.

The chain recombines TRBV7-2 with TRBJ2-5; D is unclear. CDR3 size: 11 residues. CDR1 is SGHTA, CDR2 FQGNSA, per germline. V lost 3 bases and J lost 5, with 4 bases in between. CDR3 loop: CASSFMETQYF. The CDR3 DNA is TGTGCCAGCAGCTTTATGGAGACCCAGTACTTC.